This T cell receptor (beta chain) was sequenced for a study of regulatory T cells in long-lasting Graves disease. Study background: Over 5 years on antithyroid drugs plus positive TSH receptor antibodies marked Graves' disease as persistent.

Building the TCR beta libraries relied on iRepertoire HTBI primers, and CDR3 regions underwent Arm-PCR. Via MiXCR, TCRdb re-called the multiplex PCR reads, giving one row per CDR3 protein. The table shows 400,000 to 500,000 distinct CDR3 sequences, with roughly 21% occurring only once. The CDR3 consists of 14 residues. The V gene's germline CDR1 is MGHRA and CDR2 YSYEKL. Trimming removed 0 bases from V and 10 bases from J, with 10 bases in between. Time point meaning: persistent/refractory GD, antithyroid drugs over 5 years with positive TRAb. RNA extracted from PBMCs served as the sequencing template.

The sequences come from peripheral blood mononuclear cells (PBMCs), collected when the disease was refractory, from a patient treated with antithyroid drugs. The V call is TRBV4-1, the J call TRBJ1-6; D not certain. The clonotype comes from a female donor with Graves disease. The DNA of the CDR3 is TGCGCCAGCAGCCAAGATAGGGCGGGATCACCCCTCCACTTT. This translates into CASSQDRAGSPLHF.